This passage covers 30 T cell receptor beta chains from one sample sequenced in a study of blood T cell repertoires in COVID-19. Only in-frame clones appear in the TCRdb table, and some are missing; sequencing was by immunoSEQ multiplex PCR. Among 99,000 or so clones listed, about 88% were seen once. The sequencing sample was made of peripheral blood. Receptors originate from a human donor in a cohort sampled during active COVID-19.

The CDR3 loop reads CASSRRRLDRRYQPQHF. The CDR3, as DNA: TGTGCCAGCAGCCGACGCCGATTGGACAGGAGATATCAGCCCCAGCATTTT. The chain employs TRBV28 and TRBJ1-5, with 7 nucleotides matching TRBD1. CDR1 MDHEN and CDR2 SYDVKM come from the germline V gene. There are 17 residues in the CDR3. The V and J ends lost 6 bases and 5 bases, in that order; junction bases with no gene match: 16.

V gene TRBV3-1 (or the pseudogene TRBV3-2) combines with J gene TRBJ1-2; D uncertain. V lost 2 bases, J lost 8 bases, and 9 bases lay in between. The CDR3 contains 12 residues. CDR1 and CDR2 from the germline V gene are LGHDT and YNNKEL (reference sequence). For the CDR3, the DNA is TGTGCCAGCAGCCAACAGGCGGGGGGCTACACCTTC. Protein product: CASSQQAGGYTF.

The chain employs TRBV21-1 and TRBJ1-1. TRBV21-1 is recorded as a pseudogene. The CDR3 extends over 14 amino acids. As DNA, the CDR3 is TGTGCCATTCTCGGGGGGCTCATGAACACTGAAGCTTTCTTT. It yields the protein CAILGGLMNTEAFF.

V and J are TRBV7-9 and TRBJ2-7; D might be TRBD1 (6 bases). The V and J ends lost 4 bases and 0 bases respectively, with 13 bases between them. The CDR3 is 15 amino acids. The germline gives CDR1 SEHNR, CDR2 FQNEAQ (reference sequence). The CDR3 DNA reads as TGTGCCAGCAGCTCTGGGACACCAATCTCCTACGAGCAGTACTTC. Its translation: CASSSGTPISYEQYF.

The V call is TRBV18, the J call TRBJ1-2; TRBD1 matches 7 bases. This CDR3 is built from 16 residues. From germline, CDR1 is KGHSH and CDR2 LQKENI. Trimming removed 3 bases from V and 8 bases from J; junction bases left unmatched: 15. The CDR3: CASSPSLQGRVNGYTF. In nucleotides, the CDR3 is TGTGCCAGCTCACCCTCCTTACAGGGGCGGGTTAACGGCTACACCTTC.

CDR3 in amino acids: CASSHGESRPNYEQYF. The CDR3 nucleotides are TGTGCCAGCAGCCACGGGGAGTCGCGCCCAAACTACGAGCAGTACTTC. This sequence joins TRBV9 and TRBJ2-7, with a tentative D call TRBD2 (5 bases). CDR1 and CDR2 (germline): SGDLS, YYNGEE. Trimming stripped 4 bases from V and 3 bases from J, with 20 bases between. CDR3 length: 16 amino acids.

The chain recombines TRBV4-1 with TRBJ2-5; D remains unclear. V was shortened by 1 base and J by 5 bases, with 14 bases between the two germline ends. In germline, CDR1 is MGHRA, CDR2 YSYEKL. This CDR3 region has 15 residues. CDR3 residues: CASSQALADRETQYF. The CDR3 DNA reads TGCGCCAGCAGCCAAGCATTAGCTGATCGGGAGACCCAGTACTTC.

V gene TRBV24-1 combines with J gene TRBJ1-2; D unclear. The length of the CDR3 is 14 residues. CDR1 KGHDR and CDR2 SFDVKD come from the germline V gene. V was cut by 4 bases and J by 5 bases, with 13 bases left in between. CDR3 nucleotides: TGTGCCACCAGTGAGGCCGATTCGGAGTATGGCTACACCTTC. As protein: CATSEADSEYGYTF.

The CDR3 sequence: CASSRGLPDGYTF. CDR3 DNA sequence: TGTGCCAGCAGCCGTGGGCTACCCGATGGCTACACCTTC. This chain joins TRBV28 and TRBJ1-2; unclear D gene. The V gene lost 6 bases and the J gene lost 6 bases, with 14 bases spanning the gap. This CDR3 has 13 amino acids. Per germline, CDR1 MDHEN and CDR2 SYDVKM.

The V and J genes are TRBV7-8 and TRBJ1-5, with TRBD1 matching 9 bases. Germline values: CDR1 SGHVS, CDR2 FQNEAQ. Trimming removed 4 bases from V and 2 bases from J; junction bases left unmatched: 12. The CDR3 has 18 residues. CDR3 bases: TGTGCCAGCAGCTCCAGAGTGGGACAGGGCTTAGGCAATCAGCCCCAGCATTTT. Translating gives CASSSRVGQGLGNQPQHF.

The chain joins TRBV6-5 to TRBJ1-3; no definite D call. V dropped 6 bases and J dropped 9 bases, with 12 bases sitting between them. Germline V CDR1 and CDR2: MNHEY, SVGAGI. CDR3 length: 12 residues. DNA for the CDR3: TGTGCCAGCAGCTCTGTAGGAGTCACCATATATTTT. The encoded protein is CASSSVGVTIYF.

The chain couples TRBV5-1 to TRBJ1-1; D remains unclear. The V gene's germline CDR1 is SGHRS and CDR2 YFSETQ. The CDR3 is 15 residues long. Trimming pared 3 bases from V and 1 base from J, leaving 13 bases between. The CDR3 sequence: CASSSTGNTNTEAFF. CDR3 DNA: TGCGCCAGCAGCTCGACCGGGAATACGAACACTGAAGCTTTCTTT.

This clone was recorded once. The V call is TRBV7-9, the J call TRBJ1-3, with 7 bases aligning to TRBD1. The CDR3 is 15 amino acids. Germline trimming cut 5 bases from V and 2 bases from J; bases unmatched to any gene: 6. Germline V lookup: CDR1 SEHNR, CDR2 FQNEAQ (reference sequence). The DNA of the CDR3 is TGTGCCAGCAGCCCGCTCCAGGGGGCTGGAAACACCATATATTTT. Its protein product is CASSPLQGAGNTIYF.

The genes are TRBV7-8 and TRBJ2-3, with no clear D. CDR1 and CDR2 (germline): SGHVS, FQNEAQ. The CDR3 covers 13 residues. With 5 bases removed from V and 4 bases from J, the gap between germline ends came to 10 bases. The CDR3 here is CASSPLRADTQYF. The CDR3 DNA reads as TGTGCCAGCAGCCCCCTCCGGGCAGATACGCAGTATTTT.

V is TRBV7-3 and J is TRBJ2-3, with D possibly matching TRBD2 (6 bases). Germline lookup yields CDR1 SGHTA and CDR2 FQGTGA. V lost 4 bases and J lost 4, with 15 bases in between. The CDR3 has 15 amino acids. CDR3 amino acids: CASSSRLEVSDTQYF. The CDR3 DNA follows: TGTGCCAGCAGCTCCCGACTAGAAGTTTCAGATACGCAGTATTTT.

The V call is TRBV11-2, the J call TRBJ2-1; a possible D gene is TRBD2 (5 bases). The CDR3 runs 12 residues. Germline V lookup: CDR1 SGHAT, CDR2 FQNNGV. V was trimmed by 7 bases and J by 8 bases, leaving 12 bases between them. This chain's CDR3 is CASNSLEDEQFF. The CDR3 nucleotides are TGTGCCAGCAACTCTCTGGAGGATGAGCAGTTCTTC.

The table lists this clone with a count of one. The genes are TRBV11-3 and TRBJ2-2; D not certain. Trimming shortened V by 8 bases and J by 3 bases, and 4 bases separated the two germline ends. CDR3 length: 11 residues. CDR1 SGHNT and CDR2 YENEEA come from the germline V gene. The CDR3: CASQDTGELFF. Written as DNA, the CDR3 is TGTGCCAGCCAGGACACCGGGGAGCTGTTTTTT.

The chain combines TRBV13 with TRBJ2-3, with 7 bases matching TRBD2. CDR1 is PRHDT and CDR2 is FYEKMQ in the germline V gene (reference sequence). J lost 4 bases, V lost 5 bases, and 9 bases had no gene match. The CDR3 contains 15 residues. The CDR3 spells CASSQLAVGPDTQYF. As DNA, the CDR3 is TGTGCCAGCAGCCAGCTAGCGGTGGGGCCAGATACGCAGTATTTT.

This chain links TRBV5-1 with TRBJ2-1, with 7 bases aligning to TRBD2. J lost 2 bases, V lost 0 bases, and 5 bases had no gene match. Germline V gene sequence: CDR1 SGHRS, CDR2 YFSETQ. The CDR3 spans 16 residues. CDR3 sequence (DNA): TGCGCCAGCAGCTTGGTGGCTAGCGGAACCTACAATGAGCAGTTCTTC. Its protein product is CASSLVASGTYNEQFF. The variable domain in full, completed from reference TRBV5-1 and TRBJ2-1, reads KAGVTQTPRYLIKTRGQQVTLSCSPISGHRSVSWYQQTPGQGLQFLFEYFSETQRNKGNFPGRFSGRQFSNSRSEMNVSTLELGDSALYLCASSLVASGTYNEQFFGPGTRLTVL.

The chain employs TRBV15 and TRBJ2-2, with a possible D match to TRBD1 (6 bases). Germline V gene sequence: CDR1 LNHNV, CDR2 YYDKDF (reference sequence). The CDR3 is 14 residues long. The V and J ends lost 9 bases and 1 base respectively, with 12 bases between them. CDR3: CATMMDRNTGELFF. CDR3 coding DNA: TGTGCCACAATGATGGACAGGAACACCGGGGAGCTGTTTTTT.

This chain connects TRBV12-3 or TRBV12-4 to TRBJ1-4; no clear D gene. This CDR3 has 11 amino acids. Trimming pared 6 bases from V and 11 bases from J, leaving 10 bases between. CDR3 DNA sequence: TGTGCCAGCAGCGCGACGGGGAAACTGTTTTTT. Translation: CASSATGKLFF.

This clone has more than one count but fewer than ten. The V call is TRBV11-2, the J call TRBJ2-7; 8 bases align to TRBD2. Germline lookup yields CDR1 SGHAT and CDR2 FQNNGV. After removal of 1 base from V and 3 bases from J, the junction contained 5 bases not matched to a gene. This CDR3 has 15 residues. The CDR3 loop reads CASSLAGGAVYEQYF. CDR3 DNA sequence: TGTGCCAGCAGCTTAGCGGGAGGGGCAGTCTACGAGCAGTACTTC.

The chain couples TRBV9 to TRBJ2-5; 7 bases fit TRBD2. The V gene end was trimmed by 1 base and the J gene end by 5 bases; junction bases not matched to a gene: 8. Per the germline V gene, CDR1 is SGDLS and CDR2 is YYNGEE. The CDR3 is 15 residues long. Here the CDR3 DNA reads TGTGCCAGCAGCGTATCAGGACTAGGTGGGGAGACCCAGTACTTC. Residues: CASSVSGLGGETQYF. Full variable domain (missing parts from reference TRBV9 and TRBJ2-5): DSGVTQTPKHLITATGQRVTLRCSPRSGDLSVYWYQQSLDQGLQFLIQYYNGEERAKGNILERFSAQQFPDLHSELNLSSLELGDSALYFCASSVSGLGGETQYFGPGTRLLVL.

This sequence joins TRBV19 and TRBJ1-4; D is possibly TRBD1 (5 bases). The CDR3 contains 13 residues. Germline CDR1 LNHDA, CDR2 SQIVND (reference sequence). V lost 9 bases and J 6 bases, leaving 14 bases between the germline ends. Here the CDR3 reads CARTGTTDEKLFF. CDR3 nucleotide sequence: TGTGCCAGGACCGGGACTACGGATGAAAAACTGTTTTTT.

Here the CDR3 DNA reads TGTGCCAGCAGCTTAGGAGGGGGGGGAGGAAATACTCGCACAGATACGCAGTATTTT. Translation: CASSLGGGGGNTRTDTQYF. V is TRBV3-1 (or the pseudogene TRBV3-2) and J is TRBJ2-3; a weak D match, TRBD2 (7 bases). Germline CDR1 and CDR2: LGHDT and YNNKEL (reference sequence). V gave up 5 bases and J gave up 1 base, with 25 bases separating them. The CDR3 spans 19 residues.

The CDR3 loop is CAISIRDRGLGELFF. The CDR3 DNA reads as TGTGCCATCAGTATCCGGGACAGGGGGCTCGGGGAGCTGTTTTTT. The V call is TRBV10-3, the J call TRBJ2-2, with TRBD1 matching over 12 bases. The germline V gene has CDR1 ENHRY and CDR2 SYGVKD. J lost 7 bases, V lost 5 bases, and 5 bases had no gene match. This CDR3 contains 15 residues.

The chain is built from TRBV6-5 and TRBJ1-6; D is unresolved. Germline CDR1 is MNHEY and CDR2 is SVGAGI. Trimming removed 9 bases at V and 0 bases at J, with 12 bases between. The CDR3 spans 15 residues. The CDR3 loop is CASSVTFSYNSPLHF. The CDR3 DNA follows: TGTGCCAGTTCGGTAACCTTCTCCTATAATTCACCCCTCCACTTT.

J is TRBJ2-5 and V is TRBV30; D remains ambiguous. The germline V gene encodes CDR1 GTSNPN and CDR2 SVGIG (reference sequence). The CDR3 has 11 residues. V was shortened by 4 bases and J by 5 bases, with 8 bases between the two germline ends. CDR3 bases: TGTGCCTGGAAGGTGAGGGAGACCCAGTACTTC. Its protein product is CAWKVRETQYF.

The chain joins TRBV29-1 to TRBJ1-3, with D uncertain. Trimming removed 4 bases from V and 0 bases from J, with 13 bases in between. Germline loops: CDR1 SQVTM, CDR2 ANQGSEA. The CDR3 contains 15 residues. The CDR3 reads CSVVLVTHSGNTIYF. DNA of the CDR3: TGCAGCGTTGTCCTCGTCACTCACTCTGGAAACACCATATATTTT. The full variable domain, in which reference TRBV29-1 and TRBJ1-3 provide the parts outside the CDR3, is SAVISQKPSRDICQRGTSLTIQCQVDSQVTMMFWYRQQPGQSLTLIATANQGSEATYESGFVIDKFPISRPNLTFSTLTVSNMSPEDSSIYLCSVVLVTHSGNTIYFGEGSWLTVV.

The chain has TRBV18 and TRBJ1-1; 7 positions match TRBD1. The germline CDR1 and CDR2 sequences are KGHSH and LQKENI. J lost 5 bases, V lost 6 bases, and 6 bases had no gene match. This CDR3 has 13 residues. CDR3 amino acids: CASSLQGGTEAFF. The CDR3 region has the DNA TGTGCCAGCTCCCTTCAGGGGGGTACTGAAGCTTTCTTT.